These 31 T cell receptor beta chains came from one sample sequenced in a study of T cells in narcolepsy. The table came from immunoSEQ multiplex PCR; TCRdb's copy has only in-frame clones and leaves some out. The data show almost 25,000 clones, just over 60% seen once. The sample comprised memory (CD45RA-) CD4+ T cells from blood. These receptors originate from a human donor in good health.

This chain uses TRBV30 with TRBJ2-3, with D uncertain. The CDR3 covers 12 residues. Germline V CDR1 and CDR2: GTSNPN, SVGIG (reference sequence). Trimming removed 0 bases from V and 2 bases from J, with 3 bases in between. The CDR3 DNA is TGTGCCTGGAGTGTCATCACAGATACGCAGTATTTT. Amino acid sequence: CAWSVITDTQYF.

This clone was recorded once. The CDR3 loop is CASSRGGTYEQYF. For the CDR3, the DNA is TGTGCCAGCAGTCGCGGGGGAACCTACGAGCAGTACTTC. This chain uses TRBV25-1 with TRBJ2-7; 7 bases align to TRBD2. V lost 5 bases and J lost 2; bases outside the gene matches: 3. The CDR3 is made up of 13 amino acids. Germline V lookup: CDR1 MGHDK, CDR2 SYGVNS.

The genes are TRBV30 and TRBJ1-1; D is perhaps TRBD1 (6 bases). This CDR3 is built from 11 residues. V lost 1 base, J lost 7 bases, and 7 bases lay in between. The germline CDR1 and CDR2 sequences are GTSNPN and SVGIG (reference sequence). The CDR3 bases are TGTGCCTGGAGTGACAGGGATGAAGCTTTCTTT. This sequence encodes CAWSDRDEAFF.

The chain recombines TRBV5-1 with TRBJ2-2; no clear D. V was clipped by 0 bases and J by 6 bases, with 12 bases between them. The length of the CDR3 is 15 residues. Germline CDR1 is SGHRS and CDR2 is YFSETQ. This chain's CDR3 is CASSLEATPAGELFF. The CDR3 region has the DNA TGCGCCAGCAGCTTGGAGGCTACCCCGGCCGGGGAGCTGTTTTTT.

V gene TRBV6-9 combines with J gene TRBJ1-5; D is uncertain. V was cut by 3 bases and J by 5 bases, with 8 bases left in between. Per the germline V gene, CDR1 is MNHGY and CDR2 is SVAAGI. The CDR3 loop spans 13 amino acids. CDR3: CASSYSGDQPQHF. DNA for the CDR3: TGTGCCAGCAGTTACTCCGGGGATCAGCCCCAGCATTTT.

In its sample, this clone was seen a few times. CDR3 loop: CASGSYSGLAVTHQINTGELFF. For the CDR3, the DNA is TGTGCTAGTGGTTCCTACTCTGGACTAGCGGTGACGCACCAAATAAACACCGGGGAGCTGTTTTTT. This rearrangement joins TRBV12-5 to TRBJ2-2, with TRBD2 matching 10 bases. CDR1 LGHNT and CDR2 FRNRAP come from the germline V gene. The CDR3 is 22 residues long. V shed 4 bases and J 2 bases; nucleotides not matched to a gene: 22.

The genes are TRBV5-4 and TRBJ1-1; tentative D call: TRBD1 (5 bases). V was trimmed by 4 bases and J by 2 bases, leaving 15 bases between them. The germline V gene has CDR1 SGHNT and CDR2 YYREEE (reference sequence). This CDR3 region has 15 residues. CDR3 loop: CASSLRTSTNTEAFF. CDR3 nucleotide sequence: TGTGCCAGCAGCCTACGGACAAGTACTAACACTGAAGCTTTCTTT.

This clone was detected only once. DNA for the CDR3: TGTGCCATCATGAGCTCCGGGGGGGGAGATACGCAGTATTTT. Protein: CAIMSSGGGDTQYF. The chain couples TRBV10-3 to TRBJ2-3, with TRBD2 identical over 8 bases. The junction had 8 bases not matched to a gene; V was cut back by 7 bases and J by 5 bases. Germline lookup yields CDR1 ENHRY and CDR2 SYGVKD. This CDR3 spans 14 amino acids.

V is TRBV2 and J is TRBJ2-1; 11 positions match TRBD2. Losses at the gene ends were 6 bases for V and 6 bases for J; bases not matched to a gene: 7. Germline CDR1 and CDR2: SNHLY and FYNNEI. CDR3 length: 15 amino acids. The CDR3 spells CASRATSGRSNEQFF. The CDR3 nucleotides read TGTGCCAGCAGGGCAACTAGCGGGAGAAGCAATGAGCAGTTCTTC.

The chain couples TRBV5-1 to TRBJ2-2; 8 bases are shared with TRBD2. The ends lost 3 bases at V and 4 bases at J; junction bases unmatched: 11. This CDR3 is 17 amino acids long. Germline V CDR1 and CDR2: SGHRS, YFSETQ. DNA for the CDR3: TGCGCCAGCAGCTCCTCCACTAGCGGTTTTACCACCGGGGAGCTGTTTTTT. Its protein is CASSSSTSGFTTGELFF.

Comment on this clone: Other DNA sequences of this sample code for an identical CDR3. The rearrangement joins TRBV14 to TRBJ2-1; TRBD2 agrees at 12 bases. V was pared by 3 bases and J by 0 bases, with 9 bases of the junction left unmatched. The germline V gene has CDR1 SGHDN and CDR2 FVKESK. The CDR3 totals 19 residues. The CDR3 sequence: CASSQTSGGFLSSYNEQFF. CDR3 coding DNA: TGTGCCAGCAGCCAGACTAGCGGGGGTTTCCTAAGCTCCTACAATGAGCAGTTCTTC.

The chain joins TRBV2 to TRBJ2-2; D gene unclear. The CDR3 loop spans 14 amino acids. Trimming stripped 3 bases from V and 1 base from J, with 6 bases between. Per the germline V gene, CDR1 is SNHLY and CDR2 is FYNNEI. The CDR3 region is CASSDGGNTGELFF. CDR3 nucleotide sequence: TGTGCCAGCAGTGACGGCGGGAACACCGGGGAGCTGTTTTTT.

The chain links TRBV19 to TRBJ2-1; D gene ambiguous. The CDR3 extends over 14 amino acids. Germline lookup yields CDR1 LNHDA and CDR2 SQIVND (reference sequence). Trimming took off 5 bases at V and 6 bases at J, with 14 bases between the two ends. The CDR3: CASSRSSLGNEQFF. In DNA form, the CDR3 reads TGTGCCAGTAGTCGATCCAGTCTAGGCAATGAGCAGTTCTTC.

The V gene is TRBV7-6, the J gene TRBJ2-5, with TRBD1 matching 9 bases. CDR1 SGHVS and CDR2 FNYEAQ come from the germline V gene. The length of the CDR3 is 17 residues. With 5 bases clipped from V and 5 bases from J, the junction kept 15 bases outside the gene matches. DNA for the CDR3: TGTGCCAGCAGCCTCGGCGTCTCTACAGGGGGCCAGGAGACCCAGTACTTC. Its translation is CASSLGVSTGGQETQYF.

The rearrangement joins TRBV19 to TRBJ2-5; tentative D call: TRBD2 (5 bases). The V gene's germline CDR1 is LNHDA and CDR2 SQIVND (reference sequence). With 5 bases removed from V and 0 bases from J, the gap between germline ends came to 16 bases. The CDR3 runs 16 residues. The CDR3 protein is CASSPRRTSYQETQYF. As DNA, the CDR3 is TGTGCCAGTAGTCCCCGGAGGACTTCGTACCAAGAGACCCAGTACTTC.

A note on this clone: The junction does not match germline at one end; this may be a read error. The chain combines TRBV28 with TRBJ1-6, with TRBD1 matching 8 bases. CDR1 is MDHEN, CDR2 SYDVKM, per germline. The CDR3 totals 16 residues. CDR3 DNA: TGTGCCATCAGTGATACAGGGGGTGGAAAGAATTCACCCCTCCACTTT. Encoded protein: CAISDTGGGKNSPLHF.

V usage is TRBV5-6 and J usage is TRBJ1-6, with unresolved D. The V gene's germline CDR1 is SGHDT and CDR2 YYEEEE. V lost 1 base, J lost 7 bases, and 6 bases lay in between. The length of the CDR3 is 13 residues. DNA for the CDR3: TGTGCCAGCAGCTTGTTCCGAAATTCACCCCTCCACTTT. This translates into CASSLFRNSPLHF.

The chain couples TRBV2 to TRBJ1-6, with a tentative D call TRBD1 (5 bases). CDR3 length: 16 residues. Looked up from germline, CDR1 is SNHLY and CDR2 is FYNNEI. V was cut by 2 bases and J by 5 bases, with 13 bases left in between. The CDR3 region is CASSENGQGNNSPLHF. As DNA, the CDR3 is TGTGCCAGCAGTGAAAACGGGCAGGGCAATAATTCACCCCTCCACTTT.

V and J are TRBV5-1 and TRBJ2-2; 12 bases align to TRBD2. CDR3 length: 17 amino acids. Germline CDR1 and CDR2: SGHRS and YFSETQ. V shed 4 bases, J shed 6 bases, and the junction held 10 bases outside the gene matches. The CDR3 coding sequence is TGCGCCAGCAGCGTTTCGACTAGCGGGAGAAACCCCGGGGAGCTGTTTTTT. Amino acid sequence: CASSVSTSGRNPGELFF.

The chain uses TRBV9 and TRBJ2-7; possibly TRBD2 for D (7 bases). Looked up from germline, CDR1 is SGDLS and CDR2 is YYNGEE. CDR3 size: 16 residues. The ends were cut back, 0 bases at V and 6 bases at J, with 19 bases in the middle. Here the CDR3 reads CASSVEGGGGIGEQYF. CDR3 nucleotides: TGTGCCAGCAGCGTAGAAGGGGGGGGAGGAATCGGCGAGCAGTACTTC. Full variable domain (missing parts from reference TRBV9 and TRBJ2-7): DSGVTQTPKHLITATGQRVTLRCSPRSGDLSVYWYQQSLDQGLQFLIQYYNGEERAKGNILERFSAQQFPDLHSELNLSSLELGDSALYFCASSVEGGGGIGEQYFGPGTRLTVT.

V is TRBV6-5 and J is TRBJ1-1; D is perhaps TRBD1 (5 bases). The CDR3 covers 14 residues. Germline V gene sequence: CDR1 MNHEY, CDR2 SVGAGI. The V and J ends lost 5 bases and 0 bases respectively, with 10 bases between them. CDR3 in DNA: TGTGCCAGCAGTGGGACCGCCTTGAACACTGAAGCTTTCTTT. Translation gives CASSGTALNTEAFF.

This clone appeared once. The V call is TRBV5-5, the J call TRBJ2-7; possible D gene TRBD2, 6 bases. CDR1 and CDR2 (germline): SGHKS, YYEKEE (reference sequence). The CDR3 runs 15 residues. Trimming stripped 5 bases from V and 1 base from J, with 16 bases between. The CDR3 region has the DNA TGTGCCAGCAGGTCGGGGGAACTTTCGTCCTACGAGCAGTACTTC. It is translated as CASRSGELSSYEQYF.

The chain links TRBV7-8 to TRBJ1-1; D gene ambiguous. The CDR3 spans 13 residues. V lost 6 bases, J lost 1 base, and 9 bases lay in between. CDR1 SGHVS and CDR2 FQNEAQ come from the germline V gene. The CDR3 DNA reads TGTGCCAGCAGGACGGACTGGAACACTGAAGCTTTCTTT. Encoded protein: CASRTDWNTEAFF.

The CDR3 DNA reads as TGTGCCAGCAAAGGCTACAATGAGCAGTTCTTC. This codes for CASKGYNEQFF. This rearrangement joins TRBV28 to TRBJ2-1; D gene unclear. The CDR3 extends over 11 amino acids. Deletions cut 7 bases from V and 3 bases from J, with 4 bases between. Per germline, CDR1 MDHEN and CDR2 SYDVKM.

The chain links TRBV20-1 to TRBJ1-1; D unresolved. The V end was cut by 4 bases, the J end by 10 bases, with 13 bases between. CDR1 and CDR2 (germline): DFQATT, SNEGSKA (reference sequence). The CDR3 length is 11 residues. The CDR3 DNA sequence: TGCAGTGCTATAGGGAGTCGAGGAGCTTTCTTT. Amino acid sequence: CSAIGSRGAFF.

V and J are TRBV15 and TRBJ1-5; the D is unclear. This CDR3 has 13 residues. Germline V gene data show CDR1 as LNHNV and CDR2 as YYDKDF (reference sequence). V shed 5 bases and J shed 5 bases, with 10 bases lying between them. Here the CDR3 reads CATSSALYQPQHF. The CDR3, as DNA: TGTGCCACCAGCTCAGCTTTGTATCAGCCCCAGCATTTT. The full variable domain, with the rest looked up from reference TRBV15 and TRBJ1-5, is DAMVIQNPRYQVTQFGKPVTLSCSQTLNHNVMYWYQQKSSQAPKLLFHYYDKDFNNEADTPDNFQSRRPNTSFCFLDIRSPGLGDTAMYLCATSSALYQPQHFGDGTRLSIL.

The chain is built from TRBV2 and TRBJ2-5, with TRBD2 identical over 9 bases. CDR3 length equals 16 residues. V lost 6 bases, J lost 1 base, and 9 bases stayed unmatched. Germline lookup yields CDR1 SNHLY and CDR2 FYNNEI. The CDR3 here is CASRRSQAGGQETQYF. CDR3 DNA sequence: TGTGCCAGCAGAAGGAGTCAAGCGGGGGGCCAAGAGACCCAGTACTTC.

The chain recombines TRBV5-1 with TRBJ1-1; D uncertain. The CDR3 has 16 amino acids. Germline V gives CDR1 SGHRS, CDR2 YFSETQ. V was clipped by 0 bases and J by 0 bases, with 12 bases between them. CDR3 protein: CASSLAGAGMNTEAFF. In nucleotides, the CDR3 is TGCGCCAGCAGCTTGGCGGGCGCAGGCATGAACACTGAAGCTTTCTTT.

J is TRBJ2-2 and V is TRBV4-2, with 8 bases lining up with TRBD2. The CDR3 has 15 amino acids. Trimming at V came to 4 bases and at J to 6 bases, leaving 7 bases not matched to a gene. Germline V gives CDR1 LGHNA, CDR2 YNFKEQ. Written as DNA, the CDR3 is TGTGCCAGCAGCCCCTCGGACGGGGGGGCCGGGGAGCTGTTTTTT. Its translation is CASSPSDGGAGELFF.

The J gene is TRBJ2-2, the V gene TRBV14, with 8 positions matching TRBD2. From germline, CDR1 is SGHDN and CDR2 FVKESK. Unmatched junction bases numbered 13, after V lost 4 bases and J lost 6 bases. CDR3 length equals 17 residues. In DNA form, the CDR3 reads TGTGCCAGCAGCCCATACTCGGGGGGGCTCGTGTCCGGGGAGCTGTTTTTT. Its protein is CASSPYSGGLVSGELFF.

This clone was observed a few times. Since a far larger clone is one base different, this is likely a read error. V is TRBV2 and J is TRBJ2-6; D is undetermined. The V gene's germline CDR1 is SNHLY and CDR2 FYNNEI. The CDR3 is made up of 16 amino acids. Trimming pared 11 bases from V and 0 bases from J, leaving 17 bases between. The CDR3 here is CARRPGGSSGANVLTF. The CDR3 region has the DNA TGTGCCCGCCGCCCGGGTGGAAGCTCTGGGGCCAACGTCCTGACTTTC.